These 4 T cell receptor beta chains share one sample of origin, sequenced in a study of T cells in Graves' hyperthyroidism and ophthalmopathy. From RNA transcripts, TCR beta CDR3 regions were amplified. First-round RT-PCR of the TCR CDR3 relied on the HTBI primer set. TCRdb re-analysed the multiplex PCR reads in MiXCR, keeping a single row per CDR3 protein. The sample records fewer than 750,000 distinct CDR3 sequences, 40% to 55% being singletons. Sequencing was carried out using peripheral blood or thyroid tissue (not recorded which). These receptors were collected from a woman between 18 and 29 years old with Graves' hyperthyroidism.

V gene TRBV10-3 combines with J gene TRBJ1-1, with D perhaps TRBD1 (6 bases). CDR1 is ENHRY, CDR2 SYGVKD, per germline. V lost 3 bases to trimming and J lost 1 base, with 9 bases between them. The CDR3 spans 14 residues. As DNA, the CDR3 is TGTGCCATCAGTGATTGGGGGGCGAACACTGAAGCTTTCTTT. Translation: CAISDWGANTEAFF.

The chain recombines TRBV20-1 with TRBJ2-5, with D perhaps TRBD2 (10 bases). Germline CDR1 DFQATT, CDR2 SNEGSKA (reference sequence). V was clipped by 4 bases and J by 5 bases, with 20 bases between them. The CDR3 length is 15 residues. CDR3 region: CSANLAGDRVETQYF. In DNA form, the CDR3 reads TGCAGTGCTAACCTAGCGGGGGACAGGGTGGAGACCCAGTACTTC.

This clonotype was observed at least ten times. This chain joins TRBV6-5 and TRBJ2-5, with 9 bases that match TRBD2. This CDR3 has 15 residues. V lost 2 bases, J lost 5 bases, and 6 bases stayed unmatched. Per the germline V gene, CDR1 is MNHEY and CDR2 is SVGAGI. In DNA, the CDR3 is TGTGCCAGCAGTTACGGGTTTGCGGGAGGGGAGACCCAGTACTTC. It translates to CASSYGFAGGETQYF.

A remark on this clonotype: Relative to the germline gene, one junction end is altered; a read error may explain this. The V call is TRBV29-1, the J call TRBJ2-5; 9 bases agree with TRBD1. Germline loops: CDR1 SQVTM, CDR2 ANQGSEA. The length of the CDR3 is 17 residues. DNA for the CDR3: TGTGCCAGCAGCCAGAGGACAGCGGGACAGGGTGAAGAGACCCAGTACTTC. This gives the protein CASSQRTAGQGEETQYF.